This T cell receptor (beta chain) was sequenced during a study of CD8+ T cells in alopecia areata. Study-level results: Among the top 100, expanded CD8+ clones, as well as scalp clonality, were significantly decreased by tofacitinib.

From germline, CDR1 is GTSNPN and CDR2 SVGIG (reference sequence). There are 12 residues in the CDR3. Trimming left V 4 bases short and J 3 bases short, with 9 bases between. As to treatment: oral pan-JAK inhibitor, 5-10 mg twice daily. From alopecia areata patients, lesional scalp punch biopsies and peripheral blood were collected. PBMCs provided sorted CD4+ and CD8+ T cells. On this clone: Its antigen is not known.

It was cDNA, reverse transcribed from extracted RNA, that served as the sequencing template. Sequencing was performed with immunoSEQ multiplex PCR; in TCRdb, only in-frame clones are kept and a portion is missing. The sample contains fewer than 250,000 clones, about three fifths of which appear only once. The material sequenced was CD4+ T cells sorted from blood, taken at week 4, from a patient treated with tofacitinib. The receptor was isolated from a human donor with alopecia areata. The J gene is TRBJ1-1, the V gene TRBV30; no reliable D call. CDR3 in DNA: TGTGCCTGGAACGGGCTTTACACTGAAGCTTTCTTT. Translating it yields CAWNGLYTEAFF.